Below are 24 T cell receptor beta chains sequenced from a single sample in a study of T cell responses to AZD1222 COVID-19 vaccine. Profiling relied on immunoSEQ multiplex PCR, and the TCRdb table lists in-frame clones only, not all of them. The repertoire has about 170,000 clones, roughly nine tenths of them found once; the top ten carry approximately 1%. The specimen comprised peripheral blood, sampled 28 days after the second AZD1222 dose. The receptors derive from an adult who received the AZD1222 COVID-19 vaccine.

The table lists this clone with a count of one. This sequence joins TRBV11-2 and TRBJ1-6; D is unresolved. The germline gives CDR1 SGHAT, CDR2 FQNNGV. This CDR3 contains 15 residues. Trimming took off 0 bases at V and 10 bases at J, with 13 bases between the two ends. This CDR3 is CASSLEGSGRSPLHF. The CDR3 DNA is TGTGCCAGCAGCTTAGAGGGATCGGGGAGGTCACCCCTCCACTTT.

This clone was seen once. V usage is TRBV7-2 and J usage is TRBJ2-7; D call uncertain. The germline V gene encodes CDR1 SGHTA and CDR2 FQGNSA. The CDR3 spans 14 residues. With 5 bases removed from V and 9 bases from J, the gap between germline ends came to 20 bases. The CDR3: CASSPATIHAGQYF. The DNA of the CDR3 is TGTGCCAGCAGCCCCGCAACAATTCATGCTGGGCAGTACTTC.

A note on this clone: Given the absence of the conserved phenylalanine or tryptophan at the CDR3 end, a read error is likely. The limits of the CDR3 on the DNA are not certain, so only TCRdb's listed CDR3 is given. V is TRBV10-3 and J is TRBJ1-1; the DNA was not compared with TRBD1, the D call given in the table. Germline V gene data show CDR1 as ENHRY and CDR2 as SYGVKD. The CDR3 is 9 residues long, counting both termini. The CDR3 region is CAITSHMGL.

The chain uses TRBV20-1 and TRBJ2-1; no clear D gene. In germline, CDR1 is DFQATT, CDR2 SNEGSKA (reference sequence). CDR3 size: 10 residues. V dropped 5 bases and J dropped 3 bases, with 2 bases sitting between them. The DNA for the CDR3 is TGCAGTGCTGACTACAATGAGCAGTTCTTC. Residues: CSADYNEQFF.

The chain is built from TRBV20-1 and TRBJ1-2, with D maybe TRBD1 (5 bases). V lost 2 bases and J lost 5, with 6 bases in between. Germline assignment: CDR1 DFQATT and CDR2 SNEGSKA (reference sequence). The length of the CDR3 is 11 residues. The CDR3 loop reads CSARSGYGYTF. The CDR3 DNA reads as TGCAGTGCTAGATCAGGGTATGGCTACACCTTC.

The chain employs TRBV24-1 and TRBJ2-1; either TRBD1 or TRBD2 may supply D (6 bases each). The length of the CDR3 is 16 residues. V was shortened by 9 bases and J by 2 bases, with 19 bases between the two germline ends. The germline V gene has CDR1 KGHDR and CDR2 SFDVKD. The CDR3 region has the DNA TGTGCCACCTCTACACTCCGAGGGGGGACCTACAATGAGCAGTTCTTC. This translates into CATSTLRGGTYNEQFF.

The genes are TRBV19 and TRBJ2-3; the D is unclear. V was trimmed by 3 bases and J by 3 bases, leaving 10 bases between them. CDR1 and CDR2 from the germline V gene are LNHDA and SQIVND (reference sequence). CDR3 length: 14 residues. CDR3 residues: CASSMWGDTDTQYF. CDR3 DNA sequence: TGTGCCAGTAGTATGTGGGGTGATACAGATACGCAGTATTTT.

The rearrangement joins TRBV11-2 to TRBJ1-6; D not resolved. Germline V lookup: CDR1 SGHAT, CDR2 FQNNGV. The CDR3 length is 12 residues. The V end was cut by 1 base, the J end by 8 bases, with 3 bases between. CDR3 DNA: TGTGCCAGCAGCTTAGTCCATTCACCCCTCCACTTT. This codes for CASSLVHSPLHF.

The CDR3 bases are TGTGCCAGCAGCTTGGGAATTGGTGAGCAGTTCTTC. Translating it yields CASSLGIGEQFF. The chain joins TRBV5-6 to TRBJ2-1; D remains unclear. The germline gives CDR1 SGHDT, CDR2 YYEEEE. Trimming cost V 0 bases and J 9 bases, with 7 bases left between them. CDR3 length equals 12 residues.

The chain recombines TRBV19 with TRBJ2-7; 11 bases line up with TRBD2. Per germline, CDR1 LNHDA and CDR2 SQIVND (reference sequence). The trim removed 8 bases at V and 2 bases at J, leaving 5 bases unmatched. CDR3 size: 14 residues. In nucleotides, the CDR3 is TGTGCCAGTTCCCTAGCGGGGGGAACCTACGAGCAGTACTTC. This translates into CASSLAGGTYEQYF.

V and J are TRBV5-4 and TRBJ1-2; no clear D. Germline CDR1 is SGHNT and CDR2 is YYREEE (reference sequence). V was cut by 0 bases and J by 8 bases, with 8 bases left in between. The CDR3 has 12 residues. The CDR3 DNA reads as TGTGCCAGCAGCTTGGGAGATTGGGGCTACACCTTC. Translating gives CASSLGDWGYTF.

The J gene is TRBJ1-6, the V gene TRBV19; 10 nucleotides align to TRBD1. Losses at the gene ends were 3 bases for V and 7 bases for J; bases not matched to a gene: 0. The CDR3 runs 14 residues. Germline V CDR1 and CDR2: LNHDA, SQIVND (reference sequence). CDR3 nucleotides: TGTGCCAGTAGTATGGGACAGGGGAATTCACCCCTCCACTTT. This codes for CASSMGQGNSPLHF.

The V gene is TRBV14, the J gene TRBJ1-2; TRBD1 might be the D (5 bases). This CDR3 is 13 amino acids long. Trimming shortened V by 5 bases and J by 5 bases, and 12 bases separated the two germline ends. CDR1 is SGHDN and CDR2 is FVKESK in the germline V gene. CDR3 bases: TGTGCCAGCAGCGCAAGGGGAGGGTATGGCTACACCTTC. As protein: CASSARGGYGYTF.

This clone was seen repeatedly, ten times or more. This chain uses TRBV4-1 with TRBJ1-1; D is uncertain. CDR1 is MGHRA, CDR2 YSYEKL, per germline. This CDR3 has 14 residues. Deletions cut 0 bases from V and 7 bases from J, with 12 bases between. CDR3 DNA sequence: TGCGCCAGCAGCCAAGATAGAGGACGCCTTGAAGCTTTCTTT. Its translation: CASSQDRGRLEAFF.

The chain joins TRBV19 to TRBJ2-7; TRBD1 agrees at 7 bases. CDR3 length equals 16 residues. Germline V gene sequence: CDR1 LNHDA, CDR2 SQIVND (reference sequence). With 8 bases clipped from V and 2 bases from J, the junction kept 15 bases outside the gene matches. CDR3 amino acids: CASRGQAPSTPYEQYF. The DNA of the CDR3 is TGTGCCAGTCGTGGACAGGCTCCGTCGACCCCCTACGAGCAGTACTTC.

This sequence joins TRBV25-1 and TRBJ1-2; the D gene is possibly TRBD1 (6 bases). The germline V gene encodes CDR1 MGHDK and CDR2 SYGVNS. V was clipped by 5 bases and J by 7 bases, with 11 bases between them. CDR3 size: 12 residues. The CDR3 DNA follows: TGTGCCAGCAGTCAAGGGGGGCTTGGCTACACCTTC. Translating it yields CASSQGGLGYTF.

This clone was counted a few times. The rearrangement links TRBV5-1 to TRBJ1-4; no firm D call. Per germline, CDR1 SGHRS and CDR2 YFSETQ. The V and J ends lost 0 bases and 0 bases respectively, with 9 bases between them. CDR3 length: 16 residues. DNA for the CDR3: TGCGCCAGCAGCTTGGAACAGCTAGCAACTAATGAAAAACTGTTTTTT. Amino acid sequence: CASSLEQLATNEKLFF. The entire variable domain, with the rest obtained from reference TRBV5-1 and TRBJ1-4, is as follows: KAGVTQTPRYLIKTRGQQVTLSCSPISGHRSVSWYQQTPGQGLQFLFEYFSETQRNKGNFPGRFSGRQFSNSRSEMNVSTLELGDSALYLCASSLEQLATNEKLFFGSGTQLSVL.

This chain uses TRBV4-2 with TRBJ2-3; 8 nucleotides line up with TRBD2. Germline assignment: CDR1 LGHNA and CDR2 YNFKEQ. J was trimmed by 2 bases and V by 3 bases; bases with no gene match: 10. This CDR3 region has 17 residues. The DNA for the CDR3 is TGTGCCAGCAGCCAGGATCCGGGACTAGTCCCCACAGATACGCAGTATTTT. This encodes CASSQDPGLVPTDTQYF.

J is TRBJ1-1 and V is TRBV2, with 8 bases fitting TRBD1. This CDR3 is 15 amino acids long. The trim removed 3 bases at V and 4 bases at J, leaving 7 bases unmatched. The germline V gene encodes CDR1 SNHLY and CDR2 FYNNEI. CDR3 sequence reads: CASSETGVDGTEAFF. For the CDR3, the DNA is TGTGCCAGCAGTGAGACAGGGGTGGATGGCACTGAAGCTTTCTTT.

V is TRBV11-2 and J is TRBJ1-3; weak D call: TRBD1 (6 bases). Trimming shortened V by 5 bases and J by 2 bases, and 10 bases separated the two germline ends. Germline values: CDR1 SGHAT, CDR2 FQNNGV. This CDR3 has 14 amino acids. CDR3: CASSQDRTGNTIYF. The DNA for the CDR3 is TGTGCCAGCAGCCAAGACAGGACTGGAAACACCATATATTTT.

There are a few counts of this clone. The chain uses TRBV6-5 and TRBJ1-2, with D maybe TRBD1 (5 bases). CDR1 is MNHEY and CDR2 is SVGAGI in the germline V gene. This CDR3 has 14 residues. The germline V and J ends were trimmed by 0 bases and 6 bases, with 11 bases remaining between them. The CDR3 DNA sequence: TGTGCCAGCAGTTACTCGGGGGAATTCGATGGCTACACCTTC. It is translated as CASSYSGEFDGYTF.

The gene calls are TRBV18 and TRBJ2-7, with D tentatively TRBD2 (5 bases). V dropped 3 bases and J dropped 7 bases, with 16 bases sitting between them. CDR3 length: 14 residues. Per the germline V gene, CDR1 is KGHSH and CDR2 is LQKENI. CDR3 in amino acids: CASSPPRVTGEQYF. CDR3 coding DNA: TGTGCCAGCTCACCCCCGAGGGTTACGGGAGAGCAGTACTTC.

V and J are TRBV7-2 and TRBJ1-2, with D unresolved. The CDR3 has 13 residues. V dropped 5 bases and J dropped 5 bases, with 12 bases sitting between them. Germline V gene lookup returns CDR1 SGHTA and CDR2 FQGNSA. The CDR3 coding sequence is TGTGCCAGCAGCCCGTTTATCGGGTATGGCTACACCTTC. Translation gives CASSPFIGYGYTF.

This clone was detected once. The gene calls are TRBV6-6 and TRBJ2-7; a possible D gene is TRBD2 (6 bases). Per germline, CDR1 MNHNY and CDR2 SVGAGI (reference sequence). This CDR3 comprises 15 residues. V shed 4 bases and J shed 5 bases, with 18 bases lying between them. As DNA, the CDR3 is TGTGCCAGCAGTTCCCGGCGGGGAAGTCGGAACGAGCAGTACTTC. Translated: CASSSRRGSRNEQYF.